This is a list of T cell receptor beta chains from one sample in a study of patients and donors after allogeneic stem cell transplantation. TCRdb re-called the RT-PCR reads through MiXCR, storing one row per CDR3 protein. The sample has just over 55,000 distinct CDR3 sequences; 10% to 15% are singletons. Material for sequencing was blood, either unsorted or a sorted T cell fraction (not recorded which). The receptor source for this set is a human donor who was either an allogeneic HSCT recipient or a stem cell or donor lymphocyte infusion donor (not recorded which). It is not recorded whose cells these are; they may come from a transplant donor. Each CDR3 is given with its conserved first and last residue. A D gene is named only where the DNA matches it firmly. Size is stated for part of the rows, as once, few or many counts, or as a class when the clone is expanded.

>TRBJ2-7|-|TRBV4-1|17|TRBD2
TGCGCCAGCAGCCAAGCCCGGCTAGCGGGAGGATTCTACGAGCAGTACTTC
CASSQARLAGGFYEQYF
>TRBJ2-7|-|TRBV12-5|12|-
TGTGCTAGTGGTTTGGACGGTTACGAGCAGTACTTC
CASGLDGYEQYF
>TRBJ2-7|-|TRBV6-5|15|TRBD1
TGTGCCAGCAGTACCCGACAGGGGGTCTCCTACGAGCAGTACTTC
CASSTRQGVSYEQYF
>TRBJ1-2|few|TRBV27|15|-
TGTGCCAGCAGTTTAAACTGGGGAGCTAACTATGGCTACACCTTC
CASSLNWGANYGYTF
>TRBJ2-7|few|TRBV6-2/TRBV6-3|14|-
TGTGCCAGCAGTTATCGGGGCCCTCCCTACGAGCAGTACTTC
CASSYRGPPYEQYF
>TRBJ2-7|few|TRBV3-1|14|-
TGTGCCAGCAGCCAACCCGGACTAAAATACGAGCAGTACTTC
CASSQPGLKYEQYF
>TRBJ2-7|-|TRBV5-6|16|TRBD2
TGTGCCAGCAGCCTGGGAATGAGCGGGAGGTCCTACGAGCAGTACTTC
CASSLGMSGRSYEQYF
>TRBJ2-3|many|TRBV27|14|-
TGTGCCAGCAGTTTATCTCGTTACGCAGATACGCAGTATTTT
CASSLSRYADTQYF
>TRBJ2-2|-|TRBV29-1|14|-
TGCAGCGTTGAAAAGGGCAGAAGCACCGGGGAGCTGTTTTTT
CSVEKGRSTGELFF
>TRBJ1-3|-|TRBV14|15|-
TGTGCCAGCAGTGGGCTGGGGGACGCTGGAAACACCATATATTTT
CASSGLGDAGNTIYF
>TRBJ2-1|few|TRBV4-1|16|-
TGCGCCAGCAGCCAACCTTGGGGTCTCGGGTACAATGAGCAGTTCTTC
CASSQPWGLGYNEQFF
>TRBJ2-3|few|TRBV7-9|15|TRBD2
TGTGCCAGCAGCTTTTGGACTAGCGGGACAGATACGCAGTATTTT
CASSFWTSGTDTQYF
>TRBJ1-1|few|TRBV7-9|13|-
TGTGCCAGCAGCTTAGCCTGGGGCACTGAAGCTTTCTTT
CASSLAWGTEAFF
>TRBJ2-3|-|TRBV5-1|14|-
TGCGCCAGCAGCTTGGAACAGGAGGCAGATACGCAGTATTTT
CASSLEQEADTQYF
>TRBJ2-1|many|TRBV20-1|12|-
TGCAGTGCGAGAAGGCCAAACAATGAGCAGTTCTTC
CSARRPNNEQFF
>TRBJ1-1|-|TRBV9|14|-
TGTGCCAGCAGCGGATTAGATGACAGGACTGAAGCTTTCTTT
CASSGLDDRTEAFF
>TRBJ2-7|few|TRBV5-1|14|-
TGCGCCAGCAGCTTTCGGGACGGAACCTACGAGCAGTACTTC
CASSFRDGTYEQYF
>TRBJ2-2|-|TRBV7-2|14|TRBD1
TGTGCCAGCAGCCAAGGGGACAGGGGAGGGGAGCTGTTTTTT
CASSQGDRGGELFF
>TRBJ2-4|few|TRBV5-1|15|-
TGCGCCAGCAGCTTGGCCTCAGCGGGTCTAGACATTCAGTACTTC
CASSLASAGLDIQYF
>TRBJ2-1|-|TRBV7-9|13|-
TGTGCCAGCAGACGAGACCTACGGGATGAGCAGTTCTTC
CASRRDLRDEQFF
>TRBJ2-7|few|TRBV7-9|13|-
TGTGCCAGCAGCTTACCAACAGCCTACGAGCAGTACTTC
CASSLPTAYEQYF
>TRBJ2-7|few|TRBV19|15|-
TGTGCCAGTAGTCCTCTCCCGGGGGTCTCCTACGAGCAGTACTTC
CASSPLPGVSYEQYF
>TRBJ2-7|many|TRBV27|15|TRBD2
TGTGCCAGCAGTTGGTTTCGGGGGGGAAGTTACGAGCAGTACTTC
CASSWFRGGSYEQYF
>TRBJ2-5|-|TRBV6-5|15|-
TGTGCCAGCAGTTACGGAGGAGGGGGGGGAGAGACCCAGTACTTC
CASSYGGGGGETQYF
>TRBJ2-3|medium-sized|TRBV20-1|15|-
TGCAGTGCTGTTGATAGCGGTACCCTCACAGATACGCAGTATTTT
CSAVDSGTLTDTQYF
>TRBJ1-1|many|TRBV18|13|-
TGTGCCAGCTCACCAACGCAAGCCACTGAAGCTTTCTTT
CASSPTQATEAFF
>TRBJ1-4|many|TRBV12-3/TRBV12-4|13|-
TGTGCCAGCAGGAAATCAGACGTGCCTATGCTGTTTTTT
CASRKSDVPMLFF
>TRBJ1-2|-|TRBV20-1|14|-
TGCAGTGCTAGAGATATCGGGACGGATTATGGCTACACCTTC
CSARDIGTDYGYTF
>TRBJ1-1|many|TRBV20-1|15|TRBD1
TGCAGTCTTCCCCGGGACAGGGGGAGTACGACTGAAGCTTTCTTT
CSLPRDRGSTTEAFF
>TRBJ2-1|few|TRBV3-1|17|-
TGTGCCAGCAGCCAAGGGGTTCTAGTAAGTCCCTACAATGAGCAGTTCTTC
CASSQGVLVSPYNEQFF
>TRBJ2-3|few|TRBV6-5|14|-
TGTGCCAGCAGTTATGGGGCGGGCCACATTACCGAATTTTTT
CASSYGAGHITEFF
>TRBJ2-5|-|TRBV25-1|15|-
TGTGCCAGCAGTGAAGTGTCTTGGTACCAAGAGACCCAGTACTTC
CASSEVSWYQETQYF
>TRBJ1-1|many|TRBV6-2/TRBV6-3|13|-
TGTGCCAGCAGTTACTTGGGCAGCTCAGAAGCTTTCTTT
CASSYLGSSEAFF
>TRBJ2-6|few|TRBV28|16|-
TGTGCCAGCAGTTCAAGAGGATTCTCTGGGGCCAACGTCCTGACTTTC
CASSSRGFSGANVLTF
>TRBJ2-7|few|TRBV6-6|16|-
TGTGCCAGCAGTACAGGGCCCCGGGGGCGCGTCAACGAGCAGTACTTC
CASSTGPRGRVNEQYF
>TRBJ2-7|-|TRBV20-1|16|-
TGCAGTGCTACCACCCCCGCTGCAGCCTTCCCCTACGAGCAGTACTTC
CSATTPAAAFPYEQYF
>TRBJ1-6|many|TRBV9|15|-
TGTGCCAGCAGCGGGTCCAGTACCCAGGGTTCACCCCTCCACTTT
CASSGSSTQGSPLHF
>TRBJ1-1|many|TRBV29-1|13|-
TGCAGCGTCCTCCAGGGTACTATCACTGAAGCTTTCTTT
CSVLQGTITEAFF
>TRBJ2-7|-|TRBV5-6|12|-
TGTGCCAGCAGCTCTGGCAGATACGAGCAGTACTTC
CASSSGRYEQYF
>TRBJ2-7|-|TRBV12-3/TRBV12-4|14|TRBD2
TGTGCCAGCAGTCTGGGACTAGGGGCGTACGAGCAGTACTTC
CASSLGLGAYEQYF
>TRBJ2-7|-|TRBV29-1|18|TRBD2
TGCAGCGTTGAAGGGGGGTTAGCGGGAGGCTTTCTCCCCTACGAGCAGTACTTC
CSVEGGLAGGFLPYEQYF
>TRBJ2-7|few|TRBV25-1|14|TRBD2
TGTGCCAGCAGTGACCGGGAGGGAACCTACGAGCAGTACTTC
CASSDREGTYEQYF
>TRBJ2-1|few|TRBV11-3|13|-
TGTGCCAGCAGCCCCGGGACCTACAATGAGCAGTTCTTC
CASSPGTYNEQFF
>TRBJ2-3|-|TRBV14|19|TRBD2
TGTGCCAGCAGCCAAGATCCTTCGACTAGCGGGAGAAGCACAGATACGCAGTATTTT
CASSQDPSTSGRSTDTQYF
>TRBJ1-1|many|TRBV15|14|-
TGTGCCACCCAACCCAGGACTGACCAAACTGAAGCTTTCTTT
CATQPRTDQTEAFF
>TRBJ1-4|many|TRBV29-1|14|-
TGCAGCGTTGAAATTATCGCGAGGGAAGAAAAACTGTTTTTT
CSVEIIAREEKLFF
>TRBJ2-1|many|TRBV5-4|14|-
TGTGCCAGCAGCTTTGGACTGGGGGGAAATGAGCAGTTCTTC
CASSFGLGGNEQFF
>TRBJ2-7|-|TRBV3-1|19|-
TGTGCCAGCAGCCAAAATCCGGGCCTTGGGACCCAAAGCTCCTACGAGCAGTACTTC
CASSQNPGLGTQSSYEQYF
>TRBJ2-3|many|TRBV5-1|12|-
TGCGCCAGCAGCTTTGGGACAGATACGCAGTATTTT
CASSFGTDTQYF
>TRBJ2-3|many|TRBV7-9|16|TRBD2
TGTGCCAGCAGCCATCGACTAGCGGGGACACCAGATACGCAGTATTTT
CASSHRLAGTPDTQYF
>TRBJ2-7|-|TRBV5-1|15|TRBD2
TGCGCCAGCAGCTTGGAGCGGGGGAGCTCCTACGAGCAGTACTTC
CASSLERGSSYEQYF
>TRBJ2-1|few|TRBV18|16|-
TGTGCCAGCTCACCACTAGCCTCCGACTCCTACAATGAGCAGTTCTTC
CASSPLASDSYNEQFF
>TRBJ2-1|-|TRBV15|16|TRBD2
TGTGCCACCAGCAGAGCCGGGACTAGGGGTTACAATGAGCAGTTCTTC
CATSRAGTRGYNEQFF
>TRBJ2-6|few|TRBV10-1|19|-
TGCGCCAGCAGTGACCCCACCGACAGAACTACAGGAGGGGCCAACGTCCTGACTTTC
CASSDPTDRTTGGANVLTF